The 28 T cell receptor beta chains in this list originate from one sample, sequenced in a study of blood T cell repertoires in COVID-19. Assay: immunoSEQ multiplex PCR; the TCRdb copy retains only in-frame clones and omits some. The sample shows around 140,000 clones, 80% to 90% of them seen only once. Sample: peripheral blood. The receptors stem from a woman aged 50 to 60 with acute or convalescent COVID-19.

This sequence joins TRBV5-4 and TRBJ2-7; 7 bases match TRBD2. The CDR3 loop spans 15 amino acids. The V segment lost 4 bases and the J segment 1 base; nucleotides outside the gene matches: 8. Per germline, CDR1 SGHNT and CDR2 YYREEE (reference sequence). The CDR3 region has the DNA TGTGCCAGCAGCGCGGGTGGCGGGAGTTCCTACGAGCAGTACTTC. Translated, it gives CASSAGGGSSYEQYF.

This CDR3 is CASRSGFSGETQYF. CDR3 nucleotide sequence: TGTGCCAGTAGGAGCGGATTCTCGGGAGAGACCCAGTACTTC. The chain carries TRBV19 and TRBJ2-5; D possibly corresponds to TRBD2 (5 bases). The CDR3 totals 14 residues. The V and J ends lost 6 bases and 4 bases respectively, with 15 bases between them. The germline CDR1 and CDR2 sequences are LNHDA and SQIVND (reference sequence).

V usage is TRBV6-5 and J usage is TRBJ1-3; D may be TRBD1 (5 bases). CDR1 MNHEY and CDR2 SVGAGI come from the germline V gene. Trimming took off 8 bases at V and 0 bases at J, with 14 bases between the two ends. The CDR3 covers 15 residues. DNA for the CDR3: TGTGCCAGCTACAGGTCAGAAAGCTCTGGAAACACCATATATTTT. It is translated as CASYRSESSGNTIYF.

The gene calls are TRBV7-3 and TRBJ2-2; 8 bases are a match to TRBD1. The CDR3 extends over 14 amino acids. J gave up 5 bases and V 5 bases, and 4 bases lay outside the gene matches. Germline loops: CDR1 SGHTA, CDR2 FQGTGA. The CDR3 DNA reads TGTGCCAGCAGCCTCGGACAGGGTACCGGGGAGCTGTTTTTT. Protein product: CASSLGQGTGELFF.

The gene calls are TRBV5-1 and TRBJ1-2; 10 bases map to TRBD1. This CDR3 contains 16 residues. The J segment lost 4 bases and the V segment lost 7 bases, leaving 13 bases of the junction unmatched. Germline-derived CDR1 and CDR2 are SGHRS and YFSETQ. The CDR3 DNA sequence: TGCGCCAGCCATGGTGGGACAGGGGCGCGAGGCTATGGCTACACCTTC. Translating it yields CASHGGTGARGYGYTF.

J is TRBJ1-4 and V is TRBV5-4; 8 nucleotides match TRBD1. Trimming cost V 0 bases and J 9 bases; bases outside gene matches: 7. This CDR3 comprises 15 residues. Germline V lookup: CDR1 SGHNT, CDR2 YYREEE (reference sequence). In nucleotides, the CDR3 is TGTGCCAGCAGCTTGGTAGGGGGACAGGACAAAAAACTGTTTTTT. The encoded protein is CASSLVGGQDKKLFF.

The count of this clone is one. This chain's CDR3 is CASSLEATGYTEAFF. CDR3 DNA sequence: TGCGCCAGCAGCTTGGAGGCGACAGGGTACACTGAAGCTTTCTTT. J is TRBJ1-1 and V is TRBV5-1; 7 bases are shared with TRBD1. The CDR3 length is 15 residues. Looked up from germline, CDR1 is SGHRS and CDR2 is YFSETQ. With V trimmed by 0 bases and J by 3 bases, 5 bases remained unmatched.

The chain links TRBV20-1 to TRBJ1-2, with 7 bases identical to TRBD1. The CDR3 loop spans 13 amino acids. Germline CDR1 is DFQATT and CDR2 is SNEGSKA (reference sequence). J gave up 3 bases and V 5 bases, and 6 bases lay outside the gene matches. The CDR3 coding sequence is TGCAGTGCTGGTGGTGGACAGGACTATGGCTACACCTTC. Its translation is CSAGGGQDYGYTF.

The chain is built from TRBV5-6 and TRBJ2-7; 8 bases map to TRBD1. There are 17 residues in the CDR3. Germline CDR1 is SGHDT and CDR2 is YYEEEE. The junction had 15 bases not matched to a gene; V was cut back by 2 bases and J by 5 bases. The CDR3 DNA reads TGTGCCAGCAGCTTTAGTTTCGGTTCCAGGGGGCTGAACGAGCAGTACTTC. This translates into CASSFSFGSRGLNEQYF.

The J gene is TRBJ1-2, the V gene TRBV27; 8 nucleotides align to TRBD1. V trimming: 2 bases; J trimming: 3 bases; junction bases outside the gene matches: 5. Germline V CDR1 and CDR2: MNHEY, SMNVEV (reference sequence). The CDR3 totals 15 residues. This chain's CDR3 is CASSLDRGSHYGYTF. The CDR3 region has the DNA TGTGCCAGCAGTTTAGACAGGGGCTCCCACTATGGCTACACCTTC.

This chain connects TRBV6-6 to TRBJ2-7; 9 nucleotides agree with TRBD2. The CDR3 spans 16 residues. In germline, CDR1 is MNHNY, CDR2 SVGAGI (reference sequence). V trimming: 6 bases; J trimming: 3 bases; junction bases outside the gene matches: 12. For the CDR3, the DNA is TGTGCCAGCAGATTGACGGGGCGGGAGGGAAGCTACGAGCAGTACTTC. This gives the protein CASRLTGREGSYEQYF.

The rearrangement uses TRBV3-1 (or the pseudogene TRBV3-2) and TRBJ1-6, with D uncertain. V lost 4 bases and J lost 4, with 20 bases in between. This CDR3 has 18 residues. The germline V gene encodes CDR1 LGHDT and CDR2 YNNKEL (reference sequence). The DNA of the CDR3 is TGTGCCAGCAGCCGCGGGCCCGGAAGGAATCTGTATAATTCACCCCTCCACTTT. As protein: CASSRGPGRNLYNSPLHF.

The chain uses TRBV2 and TRBJ1-1; 8 positions agree with TRBD1. V was clipped by 4 bases and J by 1 base; unmatched bases: 5. CDR1 is SNHLY and CDR2 is FYNNEI in the germline V gene. The CDR3 totals 15 residues. CDR3 DNA: TGTGCCAGCAGTGGACAGGGGTTATCGAACACTGAAGCTTTCTTT. Translating gives CASSGQGLSNTEAFF.

The chain carries TRBV10-3 and TRBJ2-2, with D perhaps TRBD1 (6 bases). V was trimmed by 3 bases and J by 4 bases, leaving 21 bases between them. Germline assignment: CDR1 ENHRY and CDR2 SYGVKD. The CDR3 runs 18 residues. The CDR3 DNA is TGTGCCATCAGTGATCAGGGCAGGGGAGTCATAGGCACCGGGGAGCTGTTTTTT. It codes for CAISDQGRGVIGTGELFF.

The chain uses TRBV28 and TRBJ2-3, with 11 bases fitting TRBD2. CDR1 MDHEN and CDR2 SYDVKM come from the germline V gene. J gave up 0 bases and V 6 bases, and 5 bases lay outside the gene matches. This CDR3 comprises 16 residues. CDR3 sequence reads: CASSPLAGGSTDTQYF. Here the CDR3 DNA reads TGTGCCAGCAGCCCCCTAGCGGGGGGTAGCACAGATACGCAGTATTTT.

This rearrangement joins TRBV19 to TRBJ2-7; 7 bases are a match to TRBD1. From germline, CDR1 is LNHDA and CDR2 SQIVND (reference sequence). With 5 bases clipped from V and 3 bases from J, the junction kept 13 bases outside the gene matches. The CDR3 is made up of 16 amino acids. The DNA for the CDR3 is TGTGCCAGTAGTGATCCGGGACAGATTCCCTACTACGAGCAGTACTTC. This sequence encodes CASSDPGQIPYYEQYF.

V gene TRBV30 combines with J gene TRBJ1-6; tentative D call: TRBD1 (6 bases). This CDR3 contains 14 residues. Germline loops: CDR1 GTSNPN, CDR2 SVGIG (reference sequence). With 1 base removed from V and 7 bases from J, the gap between germline ends came to 11 bases. DNA for the CDR3: TGTGCCTGGAGTGGAGGGCAGGGGAATTCACCCCTCCACTTT. This translates into CAWSGGQGNSPLHF.

The chain couples TRBV28 to TRBJ2-2; no clear D gene. Germline V gene data show CDR1 as MDHEN and CDR2 as SYDVKM. Trimming pared 3 bases from V and 2 bases from J, leaving 7 bases between. The CDR3 totals 14 residues. The CDR3 DNA reads TGTGCCAGCAGTTTGTCAGTTAACACCGGGGAGCTGTTTTTT. This sequence encodes CASSLSVNTGELFF.

This clone was seen just once. Germline is not matched at one junction end, which may reflect a read error. The rearrangement uses TRBV7-7 and TRBJ1-5, with TRBD1 as a possible D gene (6 bases). The CDR3 is 15 amino acids. Germline V gene data show CDR1 as SSHAT and CDR2 as FNYEAQ (reference sequence). The CDR3 is CASNPQDRSNQPQHF. As DNA, the CDR3 is TGTGCTAGCAACCCTCAAGACAGGAGCAATCAGCCCCAGCATTTT.

The chain is built from TRBV6-6 and TRBJ2-5; 8 nucleotides agree with TRBD2. V gave up 8 bases and J gave up 3 bases; unmatched junction bases: 5. Germline CDR1 reads MNHNY; CDR2 reads SVGAGI (reference sequence). The CDR3 sequence is 13 residues long. The CDR3 sequence: CASAELAEETQYF. In nucleotides, the CDR3 is TGTGCCAGCGCGGAACTAGCGGAAGAGACCCAGTACTTC.

The genes are TRBV19 and TRBJ1-1; 9 bases agree with TRBD1. V dropped 5 bases and J dropped 5; count of bases not matched to a gene: 6. The V gene's germline CDR1 is LNHDA and CDR2 SQIVND (reference sequence). This CDR3 region has 14 residues. CDR3 nucleotide sequence: TGTGCCAGTAGTCTAATACAGGGGGCGACTGAAGCTTTCTTT. Its protein is CASSLIQGATEAFF.

V is TRBV2 and J is TRBJ1-1; the D is unclear. V lost 7 bases and J lost 0, with 9 bases in between. Germline values: CDR1 SNHLY, CDR2 FYNNEI. The CDR3 length is 13 residues. CDR3 nucleotide sequence: TGTGCCAGCATCACAGAAGTGAACACTGAAGCTTTCTTT. Translating gives CASITEVNTEAFF.

This clone has a single count. The gene calls are TRBV6-5 and TRBJ2-3; D perhaps matches TRBD1 (6 bases). This CDR3 comprises 15 residues. The germline V gene encodes CDR1 MNHEY and CDR2 SVGAGI. V was trimmed by 0 bases and J by 2 bases, leaving 9 bases between them. CDR3 loop: CASSYSDSLTDTQYF. CDR3 bases: TGTGCCAGCAGTTACTCGGACAGCCTCACAGATACGCAGTATTTT.

This sequence joins TRBV13 and TRBJ2-1; D not resolved. This CDR3 has 22 amino acids. CDR1 PRHDT and CDR2 FYEKMQ come from the germline V gene (reference sequence). V lost 6 bases to trimming and J lost 5 bases, with 38 bases between them. The CDR3, as DNA: TGTGCCAGCAGTTACGAACCACCCACGCCTCACTTGGGCGTACCCAGTCACAATGAGCAGTTCTTC. Residues: CASSYEPPTPHLGVPSHNEQFF.

The rearrangement uses TRBV21-1 and TRBJ1-1; the table's D call TRBD1 went unverified against the DNA. TRBV21-1 is tagged as a pseudogene. The CDR3 is 13 residues long. Here the CDR3 DNA reads TGTGCCAGCAGCTCCGACAGGAACACTGAAGCTTTCTTT. Its protein product is CASSSDRNTEAFF.

J is TRBJ1-4 and V is TRBV10-3; 7 nucleotides match TRBD1. CDR3 length: 14 amino acids. V lost 7 bases, J lost 5 bases, and 7 bases stayed unmatched. CDR1 and CDR2 (germline): ENHRY, SYGVKD. DNA of the CDR3: TGTGCCATCAAAGAGACAGGGCCCAATGAAAAACTGTTTTTT. Its protein is CAIKETGPNEKLFF.

The rearrangement uses TRBV19 and TRBJ1-3; D gene unclear. The CDR3 length is 12 residues. V lost 7 bases and J lost 0, with 4 bases in between. Germline lookup yields CDR1 LNHDA and CDR2 SQIVND (reference sequence). CDR3 sequence reads: CASTLSGNTIYF. CDR3 in DNA: TGTGCCAGTACCCTCTCTGGAAACACCATATATTTT.

This rearrangement joins TRBV4-2 to TRBJ2-7; 15 bases agree with TRBD2. Trimming cost V 4 bases and J 3 bases; bases outside gene matches: 4. Germline-derived CDR1 and CDR2 are LGHNA and YNFKEQ. This CDR3 has 16 amino acids. Here the CDR3 DNA reads TGTGCCAGCAGCCCCCGGACTAGCGGGGGGGGCTACGAGCAGTACTTC. Its protein is CASSPRTSGGGYEQYF.